The clone carrying this TCR beta chain was observed once. The data are from a study of blood T cell repertoires in COVID-19. As for the study in general: Specimens from acute and convalescent COVID-19 originated in the United States, Italy and Spain. T cells, B-cell-depleted T cells, or PBMCs supplied cDNA or gDNA.

Authors' data handling: Quantification of nucleated cells was approximated via reference gene primer amplification. Libraries were prepared by immunoSEQ multiplex PCR; TCRdb keeps only in-frame clonotypes and omits some of them. That table supplies the V and J calls and clone size; D and trimming were determined from the DNA. The data show 200,000 to 250,000 clones, more than 60% seen once. This CDR3 spans 13 amino acids. The germline V gene encodes CDR1 LGHDT and CDR2 YNNKEL (reference sequence). Trimming left V 4 bases short and J 10 bases short, with 15 bases between. This receptor was taken from a woman aged 40 to 50 with active or convalescent COVID-19. This chain joins TRBV3-1 (or the pseudogene TRBV3-2) and TRBJ2-3, with D possibly TRBD2 on 5 matching bases. The sample consisted of peripheral blood. The CDR3 reads CASSPTDLLAQYF. The CDR3 coding sequence is TGTGCCAGCAGCCCAACGGACTTGTTGGCGCAGTATTTT.